The clone carrying this T cell receptor (beta chain) showed up just a few times. Profiling relied on immunoSEQ multiplex PCR, and the TCRdb table lists in-frame clones only, not all of them. The table includes about 230,000 clones, around 84% detected once. This sample was taken from a study of blood T cell repertoires in COVID-19. Unmatched junction bases numbered 12, after V lost 6 bases and J lost 0 bases. The CDR3 consists of 17 residues. CDR1 and CDR2 (germline): MNHEY, SVGEGT. The sequence was collected from a woman between 40 and 50 years old who had recovered from COVID-19. The gene calls are TRBV6-2 or TRBV6-3 and TRBJ1-1; 8 bases match TRBD1. The sample comprised peripheral blood. The CDR3 protein is CASSSTIRTGMNTEAFF. The CDR3 nucleotides read TGTGCCAGCAGCTCTACAATTCGGACAGGGATGAACACTGAAGCTTTCTTT.